This T cell receptor beta chain was sequenced during a study of CD8 T cells in ankylosing spondylitis. General study points: Earlier work had already found some motif variants in reactive arthritis synovial fluid and blood. Ankylosing spondylitis blood appeared to be characterized by a TCR beta motif of several highly homologous variants.

A remark on this clonotype: The target antigen is unknown. An end of the junction differs from the germline gene, which may be a read error.

A single record per CDR3 protein comes from TCRdb applying MiXCR to the 5' RACE reads. The data show a few hundred thousand distinct CDR3 sequences, about 18% seen once. CDR1 and CDR2 (germline): MGHRA, YSYEKL. This CDR3 region has 17 residues. This clonotype was sampled from a male donor with ankylosing spondylitis or in good health (not recorded which). Sequences were obtained from blood, either unsorted or a sorted T cell fraction (not recorded which). The chain recombines TRBV4-1 with TRBJ2-2; unclear D gene. CDR3 sequence: CASGQDPRFNIAGELFF. The CDR3 DNA is TGCGCCAGCGGCCAAGATCCAAGGTTTAATATCGCCGGGGAGCTGTTTTTT.